The 22 T cell receptor beta chains reported below all come from one sample, sequenced in a study of OX40 agonist ivuxolimab in advanced cancers. Measured with immunoSEQ multiplex PCR; TCRdb has only the in-frame clones, and not every one. The repertoire holds 50,000 or so clones, with approximately 89% as singletons. Source: CD4+ or CD8+ T cells sorted from blood, taken in a trial of the OX40 agonist ivuxolimab. All receptors derive from an adult with an advanced solid tumor such as melanoma, head and neck, liver or kidney cancer.

This clone has a single count. The V call is TRBV29-1, the J call TRBJ2-2; TRBD1 aligns across 8 bases. This CDR3 contains 16 residues. The V gene end was trimmed by 6 bases and the J gene end by 5 bases; junction bases not matched to a gene: 14. Germline-derived CDR1 and CDR2 are SQVTM and ANQGSEA. CDR3 amino acids: CSVALGAGGRTGELFF. The CDR3 nucleotides read TGCAGCGTCGCCCTCGGGGCAGGGGGCAGGACCGGGGAGCTGTTTTTT.

V and J are TRBV7-2 and TRBJ2-5; 8 positions agree with TRBD1. Matching the DNA end better, TRBJ2-7 makes the J call doubtful. The CDR3 has 13 amino acids. The germline CDR1 and CDR2 sequences are SGHTA and FQGNSA. The DNA for the CDR3 is TGTGCCAGCAGCTTTGGACAGGGTTACGAGCAGTACTTC. Translation gives CASSFGQGYEQYF.

J is TRBJ1-5 and V is TRBV7-9; tentative D call: TRBD1 (5 bases). Trimming stripped 3 bases from V and 2 bases from J, with 11 bases between. Per germline, CDR1 SEHNR and CDR2 FQNEAQ (reference sequence). The CDR3 totals 15 residues. CDR3 coding DNA: TGTGCCAGCAGCTTGGCGGGGCCGGGCAATCAGCCCCAGCATTTT. It translates to CASSLAGPGNQPQHF. Variable domain in full (rest from reference TRBV7-9 and TRBJ1-5): DTGVSQNPRHKITKRGQNVTFRCDPISEHNRLYWYRQTLGQGPEFLTYFQNEAQLEKSRLLSDRFSAERPKGSFSTLEIQRTEQGDSAMYLCASSLAGPGNQPQHFGDGTRLSIL.

This rearrangement joins TRBV19 to TRBJ1-5; TRBD1 matches at 7 bases. The CDR3 has 15 residues. Germline V CDR1 and CDR2: LNHDA, SQIVND (reference sequence). J gave up 4 bases and V 7 bases, and 10 bases lay outside the gene matches. CDR3 region: CASMGRGSGNQPQHF. In nucleotides, the CDR3 is TGTGCCAGTATGGGCAGGGGGTCGGGTAATCAGCCCCAGCATTTT.

This rearrangement joins TRBV5-1 to TRBJ2-3, with D unclear. V was pared by 2 bases and J by 2 bases, with 12 bases between. The germline gives CDR1 SGHRS, CDR2 YFSETQ. The CDR3 is 15 residues long. The CDR3 DNA is TGCGCCAGCAGCTTAGTGGCCGTTCACACAGATACGCAGTATTTT. It codes for CASSLVAVHTDTQYF.

The chain uses TRBV9 and TRBJ2-1; 7 bases line up with TRBD2. This CDR3 is 17 amino acids long. V lost 0 bases to trimming and J lost 0 bases; unmatched junction nucleotides: 6. Germline assignment: CDR1 SGDLS and CDR2 YYNGEE. DNA for the CDR3: TGTGCCAGCAGCGTAGGCAGAGGGAGGGTCTCCTACAATGAGCAGTTCTTC. Residues: CASSVGRGRVSYNEQFF.

As regards this clone: Other DNA sequences in this specimen translate into the identical CDR3. The rearrangement joins TRBV7-8 to TRBJ1-1; TRBD1 is a possible D gene (5 bases). V was clipped by 4 bases and J by 5 bases, with 17 bases between them. Per the germline V gene, CDR1 is SGHVS and CDR2 is FQNEAQ. The CDR3 consists of 15 residues. CDR3 loop: CASSSGGGGRTEAFF. The CDR3 bases are TGTGCCAGCAGCTCGGGTGGGGGAGGGAGAACTGAAGCTTTCTTT.

The V gene is TRBV28, the J gene TRBJ1-3, with D unresolved. CDR3 length: 14 amino acids. Germline V CDR1 and CDR2: MDHEN, SYDVKM. The ends were cut back, 2 bases at V and 0 bases at J, with 5 bases in the middle. The CDR3 nucleotides read TGTGCCAGCAGTTTAAGTCTCTCTGGAAACACCATATATTTT. It codes for CASSLSLSGNTIYF.

The V call is TRBV5-1, the J call TRBJ2-3, with a tentative D call TRBD2 (5 bases). V was pared by 2 bases and J by 5 bases, with 18 bases between. Per the germline V gene, CDR1 is SGHRS and CDR2 is YFSETQ. This CDR3 is built from 16 residues. In nucleotides, the CDR3 is TGCGCCAGCAGCTTCACGGGGATCGCCGCTTTAGATACGCAGTATTTT. This gives the protein CASSFTGIAALDTQYF.

This chain uses TRBV6-4 with TRBJ1-4; TRBD1 might be the D (5 bases). Germline lookup yields CDR1 MRHNA and CDR2 SNTAGT. The CDR3 loop spans 15 amino acids. V was clipped by 5 bases and J by 3 bases, with 13 bases between them. As DNA, the CDR3 is TGTGCCAGCAGTTCCCGGGTGGGGCCTAATGAAAAACTGTTTTTT. This gives the protein CASSSRVGPNEKLFF.

The chain is built from TRBV18 and TRBJ1-3; D is undetermined. V lost 3 bases and J 3 bases, leaving 12 bases between the germline ends. CDR3 size: 15 residues. Germline V lookup: CDR1 KGHSH, CDR2 LQKENI. The CDR3, as DNA: TGTGCCAGCTCACCCTCAGGTGGATTTGGAAACACCATATATTTT. Residues: CASSPSGGFGNTIYF. The full variable domain, completed using reference TRBV18 and TRBJ1-3, is NAGVMQNPRHLVRRRGQEARLRCSPMKGHSHVYWYRQLPEEGLKFMVYLQKENIIDESGMPKERFSAEFPKEGPSILRIQQVVRGDSAAYFCASSPSGGFGNTIYFGEGSWLTVV.

J is TRBJ1-2 and V is TRBV4-1, with D possibly matching TRBD1 (5 bases). The CDR3 runs 14 residues. Germline-derived CDR1 and CDR2 are MGHRA and YSYEKL. V was shortened by 2 bases and J by 8 bases, with 15 bases between the two germline ends. The CDR3 DNA reads as TGCGCCAGCAGCCAATATTGGGGGGTGAAAGGCTACACCTTC. It translates to CASSQYWGVKGYTF.

The gene calls are TRBV4-1 and TRBJ1-6; D might be TRBD1 (5 bases). CDR1 is MGHRA and CDR2 is YSYEKL in the germline V gene. CDR3 length: 15 amino acids. Trimming removed 1 base at V and 9 bases at J, with 13 bases between. The chain's CDR3 is CASSQGRGNGSPLHF. CDR3 in DNA: TGCGCCAGCAGCCAAGGTCGGGGGAATGGTTCACCCCTCCACTTT.

The CDR3 DNA follows: TGCGCCAGCAGCCCTGGGGCAGGGAGATCCTACGAGCAGTACTTC. Amino acids: CASSPGAGRSYEQYF. The chain employs TRBV4-1 and TRBJ2-7; D is perhaps TRBD1 or TRBD2 (5 bases each). With 4 bases removed from V and 1 base from J, the gap between germline ends came to 14 bases. Germline V gives CDR1 MGHRA, CDR2 YSYEKL. The CDR3 length is 15 residues.

The chain has TRBV29-1 and TRBJ2-7; 9 nucleotides line up with TRBD1. The V gene end was trimmed by 7 bases and the J gene end by 6 bases; junction bases not matched to a gene: 10. Per the germline V gene, CDR1 is SQVTM and CDR2 is ANQGSEA. This CDR3 contains 13 residues. CDR3 region: CSGRQGEQSEQYF. The CDR3 nucleotides read TGCAGCGGGAGACAGGGGGAACAATCCGAGCAGTACTTC.

The V and J genes are TRBV27 and TRBJ2-2; perhaps TRBD2 as D (6 bases). The germline V gene encodes CDR1 MNHEY and CDR2 SMNVEV (reference sequence). The CDR3 length is 17 residues. V was clipped by 5 bases and J by 0 bases, with 16 bases between them. The CDR3 DNA reads as TGTGCCAGCAGTCTCCTCCTGGAGGGGCCGAACACCGGGGAGCTGTTTTTT. It encodes CASSLLLEGPNTGELFF.

The chain combines TRBV18 with TRBJ1-4; possibly TRBD1 for D (5 bases). Trimming took 2 bases from V and 0 from J, leaving 10 bases between them. The CDR3 runs 16 residues. Germline-derived CDR1 and CDR2 are KGHSH and LQKENI. The CDR3 nucleotides are TGTGCCAGCTCACCAAATATCAGGGCAACTAATGAAAAACTGTTTTTT. Amino acids: CASSPNIRATNEKLFF.

The chain joins TRBV21-1 to TRBJ2-1; the table's D call of TRBD2 was not tested on the DNA. TRBV21-1 is marked as a pseudogene. This CDR3 comprises 13 residues. CDR3 in amino acids: CASSKALTNEQFF. CDR3 in DNA: TGTGCCAGCAGCAAAGCGCTAACCAATGAGCAGTTCTTC.

The rearrangement joins TRBV27 to TRBJ2-1, with D tentatively TRBD1 (7 bases). Per germline, CDR1 MNHEY and CDR2 SMNVEV (reference sequence). The CDR3 extends over 16 amino acids. Trimming left V 8 bases short and J 0 bases short, with 17 bases between. The CDR3 coding sequence is TGTGCCAGCCACAGGGGAGGTCCCAGCTCCTACAATGAGCAGTTCTTC. It translates to CASHRGGPSSYNEQFF.

The chain links TRBV7-9 to TRBJ2-3; TRBD2 aligns across 10 bases. The CDR3 runs 15 residues. The germline gives CDR1 SEHNR, CDR2 FQNEAQ (reference sequence). The J segment lost 4 bases and the V segment lost 2 bases, leaving 3 bases of the junction unmatched. CDR3 DNA: TGTGCCAGCAGCTTATCCCTAGCGGGAGCAGATACGCAGTATTTT. Its translation is CASSLSLAGADTQYF.

The V and J genes are TRBV27 and TRBJ1-5, with a weak D call TRBD1 (5 bases). Germline CDR1 is MNHEY and CDR2 is SMNVEV (reference sequence). The CDR3 length is 13 residues. The V end lost 3 bases, the J end lost 7 bases, and 10 bases lay between the germline ends. CDR3 sequence: CASSFREGQPQHF. As DNA, the CDR3 is TGTGCCAGCAGTTTCAGGGAGGGACAGCCCCAGCATTTT.

Only one count was recorded for this clone. The chain carries TRBV4-1 and TRBJ1-4; 7 nucleotides align to TRBD1. With 1 base clipped from V and 5 bases from J, the junction kept 4 bases outside the gene matches. CDR1 and CDR2 (germline): MGHRA, YSYEKL. The CDR3 is 15 amino acids. CDR3 sequence (DNA): TGCGCCAGCAGCCAAGGACAGGGAGGGAATGAAAAACTGTTTTTT. Translation gives CASSQGQGGNEKLFF.